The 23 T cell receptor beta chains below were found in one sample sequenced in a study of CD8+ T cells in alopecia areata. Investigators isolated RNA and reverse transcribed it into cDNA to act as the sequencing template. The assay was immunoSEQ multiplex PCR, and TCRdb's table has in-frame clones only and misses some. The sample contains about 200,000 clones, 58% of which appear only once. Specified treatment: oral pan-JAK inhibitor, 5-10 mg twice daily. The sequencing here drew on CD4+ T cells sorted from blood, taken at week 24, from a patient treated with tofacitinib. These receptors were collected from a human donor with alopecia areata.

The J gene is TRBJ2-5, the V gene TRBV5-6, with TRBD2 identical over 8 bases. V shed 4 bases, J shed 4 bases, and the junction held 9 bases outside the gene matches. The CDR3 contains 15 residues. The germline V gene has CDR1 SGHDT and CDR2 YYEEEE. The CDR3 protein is CASSQLSLAGETQYF. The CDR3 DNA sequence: TGTGCCAGCAGCCAATTATCGCTAGCGGGAGAGACCCAGTACTTC. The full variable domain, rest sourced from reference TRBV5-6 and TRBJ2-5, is DAGVTQSPTHLIKTRGQQVTLRCSPKSGHDTVSWYQQALGQGPQFIFQYYEEEERQRGNFPDRFSGHQFPNYSSELNVNALLLGDSALYLCASSQLSLAGETQYFGPGTRLLVL.

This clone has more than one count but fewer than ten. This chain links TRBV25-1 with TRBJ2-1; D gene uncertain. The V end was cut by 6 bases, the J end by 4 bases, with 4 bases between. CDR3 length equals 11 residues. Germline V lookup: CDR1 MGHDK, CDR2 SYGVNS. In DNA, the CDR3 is TGTGCCAGCAGGCTATACAATGAGCAGTTCTTC. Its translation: CASRLYNEQFF.

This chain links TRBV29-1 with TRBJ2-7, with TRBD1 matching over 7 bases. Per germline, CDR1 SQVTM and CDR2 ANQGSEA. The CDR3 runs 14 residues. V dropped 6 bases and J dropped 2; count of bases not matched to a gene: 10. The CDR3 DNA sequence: TGCAGCGTCCGCAAGGACAGGTTTACCTACGAGCAGTACTTC. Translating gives CSVRKDRFTYEQYF.

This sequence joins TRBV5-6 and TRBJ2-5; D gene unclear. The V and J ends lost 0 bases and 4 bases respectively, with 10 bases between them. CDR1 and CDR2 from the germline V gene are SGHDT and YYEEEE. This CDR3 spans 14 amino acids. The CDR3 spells CASSLGLLPETQYF. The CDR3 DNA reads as TGTGCCAGCAGCTTGGGACTCCTGCCAGAGACCCAGTACTTC.

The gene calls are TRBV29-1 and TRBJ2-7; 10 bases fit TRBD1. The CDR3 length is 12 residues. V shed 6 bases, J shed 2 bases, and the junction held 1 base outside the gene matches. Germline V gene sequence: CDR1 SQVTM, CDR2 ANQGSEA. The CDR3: CSVGQGTYEQYF. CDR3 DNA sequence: TGCAGCGTGGGACAGGGGACCTACGAGCAGTACTTC.

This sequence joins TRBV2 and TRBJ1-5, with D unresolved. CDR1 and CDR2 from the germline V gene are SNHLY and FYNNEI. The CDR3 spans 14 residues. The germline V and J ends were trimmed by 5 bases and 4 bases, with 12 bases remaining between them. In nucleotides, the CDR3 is TGTGCCAGCAGTTCCCGGGATGCTAATCAGCCCCAGCATTTT. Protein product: CASSSRDANQPQHF. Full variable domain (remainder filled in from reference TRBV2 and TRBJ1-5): EPEVTQTPSHQVTQMGQEVILRCVPISNHLYFYWYRQILGQKVEFLVSFYNNEISEKSEIFDDQFSVERPDGSNFTLKIRSTKLEDSAMYFCASSSRDANQPQHFGDGTRLSIL.

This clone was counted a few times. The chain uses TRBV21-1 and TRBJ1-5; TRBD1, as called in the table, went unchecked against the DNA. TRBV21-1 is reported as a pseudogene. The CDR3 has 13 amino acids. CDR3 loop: CASSPRGHQPQHF. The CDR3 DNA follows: TGTGCCAGCAGCCCCAGGGGGCACCAGCCCCAGCATTTT.

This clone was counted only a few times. In DNA, the CDR3 is TGTGCCAGCAGCTCAAGTCCGGGAAACACTGAAGCTTTCTTT. It translates to CASSSSPGNTEAFF. The rearrangement links TRBV11-1 to TRBJ1-1, with no clear D. Germline values: CDR1 SGHAT, CDR2 FQDESV (reference sequence). Trimming took off 4 bases at V and 2 bases at J, with 11 bases between the two ends. The CDR3 is 14 residues long.

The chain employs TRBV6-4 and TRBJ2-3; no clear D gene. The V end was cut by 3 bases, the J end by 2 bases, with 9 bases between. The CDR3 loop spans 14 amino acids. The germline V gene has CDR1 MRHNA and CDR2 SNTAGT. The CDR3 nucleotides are TGTGCCAGCAGTGAGGGTAGTCTCACAGATACGCAGTATTTT. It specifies CASSEGSLTDTQYF.

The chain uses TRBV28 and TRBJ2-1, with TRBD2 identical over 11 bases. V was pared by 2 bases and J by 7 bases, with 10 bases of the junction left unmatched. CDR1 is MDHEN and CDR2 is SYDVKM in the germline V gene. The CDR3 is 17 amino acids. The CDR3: CASSLISGRARGNEQFF. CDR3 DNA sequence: TGTGCCAGCAGTTTAATTAGCGGGAGGGCCAGGGGGAATGAGCAGTTCTTC. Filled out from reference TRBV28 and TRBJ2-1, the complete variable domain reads DVKVTQSSRYLVKRTGEKVFLECVQDMDHENMFWYRQDPGLGLRLIYFSYDVKMKEKGDIPEGYSVSREKKERFSLILESASTNQTSMYLCASSLISGRARGNEQFFGPGTRLTVL.

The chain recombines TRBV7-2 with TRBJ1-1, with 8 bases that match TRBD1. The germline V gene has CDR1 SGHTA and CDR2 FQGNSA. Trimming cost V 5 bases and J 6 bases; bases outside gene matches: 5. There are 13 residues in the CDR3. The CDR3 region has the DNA TGTGCCAGCAGCATTCAGGGGGCCGCTGAAGCTTTCTTT. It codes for CASSIQGAAEAFF.

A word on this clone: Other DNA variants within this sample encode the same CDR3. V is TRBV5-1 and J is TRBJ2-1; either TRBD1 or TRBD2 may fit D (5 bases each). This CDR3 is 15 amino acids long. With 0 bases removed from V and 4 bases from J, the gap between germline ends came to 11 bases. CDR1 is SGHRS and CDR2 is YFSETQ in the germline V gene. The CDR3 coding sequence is TGCGCCAGCAGCTTGGCCGGGGCAAATTACAATGAGCAGTTCTTC. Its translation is CASSLAGANYNEQFF.

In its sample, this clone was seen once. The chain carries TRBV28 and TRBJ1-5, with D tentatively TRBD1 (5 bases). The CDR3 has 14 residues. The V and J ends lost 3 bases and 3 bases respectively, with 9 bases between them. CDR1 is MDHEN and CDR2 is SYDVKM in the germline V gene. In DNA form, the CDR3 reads TGTGCCAGCAGTTTTTCCGGGACCAATCAGCCCCAGCATTTT. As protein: CASSFSGTNQPQHF.

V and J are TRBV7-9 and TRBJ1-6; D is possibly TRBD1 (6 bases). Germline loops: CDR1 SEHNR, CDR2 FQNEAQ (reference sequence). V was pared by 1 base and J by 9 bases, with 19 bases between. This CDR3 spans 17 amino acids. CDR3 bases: TGTGCCAGCAGCTTAGGGTTCAGCGGCAGGGGATCTTCACCCCTCCACTTT. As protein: CASSLGFSGRGSSPLHF.

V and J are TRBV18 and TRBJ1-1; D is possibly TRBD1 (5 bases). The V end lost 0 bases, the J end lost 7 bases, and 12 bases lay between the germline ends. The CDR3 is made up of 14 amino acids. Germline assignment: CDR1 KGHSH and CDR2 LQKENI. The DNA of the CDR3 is TGTGCCAGCTCACCACCAGGAGGGGATCTTGAAGCTTTCTTT. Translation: CASSPPGGDLEAFF. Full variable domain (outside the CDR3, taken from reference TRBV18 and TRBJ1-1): NAGVMQNPRHLVRRRGQEARLRCSPMKGHSHVYWYRQLPEEGLKFMVYLQKENIIDESGMPKERFSAEFPKEGPSILRIQQVVRGDSAAYFCASSPPGGDLEAFFGQGTRLTVV.

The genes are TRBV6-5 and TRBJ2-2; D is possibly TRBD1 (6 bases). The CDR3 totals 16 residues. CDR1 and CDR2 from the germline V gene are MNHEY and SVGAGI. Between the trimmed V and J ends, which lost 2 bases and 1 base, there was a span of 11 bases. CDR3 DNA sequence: TGTGCCAGCAGTTACCGGACAGTGAAGAACACCGGGGAGCTGTTTTTT. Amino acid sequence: CASSYRTVKNTGELFF.

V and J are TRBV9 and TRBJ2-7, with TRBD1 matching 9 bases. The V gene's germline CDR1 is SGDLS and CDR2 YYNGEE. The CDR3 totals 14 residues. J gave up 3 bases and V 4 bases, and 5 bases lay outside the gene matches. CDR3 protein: CASSPGQGNYEQYF. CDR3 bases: TGTGCCAGCAGCCCCGGACAGGGGAACTACGAGCAGTACTTC.

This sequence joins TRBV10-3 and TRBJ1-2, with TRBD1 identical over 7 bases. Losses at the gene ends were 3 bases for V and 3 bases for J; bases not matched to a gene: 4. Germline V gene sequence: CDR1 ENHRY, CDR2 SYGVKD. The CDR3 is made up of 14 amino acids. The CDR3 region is CAISELQGYYGYTF. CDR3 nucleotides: TGTGCCATCAGTGAATTACAGGGGTACTATGGCTACACCTTC.

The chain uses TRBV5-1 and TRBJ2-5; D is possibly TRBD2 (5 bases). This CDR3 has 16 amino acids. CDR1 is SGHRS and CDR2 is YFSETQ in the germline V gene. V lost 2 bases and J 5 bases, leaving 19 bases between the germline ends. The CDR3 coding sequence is TGCGCCAGCAGCTTAAGATTCGGGAAGGCAGTGGAGACCCAGTACTTC. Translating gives CASSLRFGKAVETQYF. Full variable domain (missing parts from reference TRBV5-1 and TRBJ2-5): KAGVTQTPRYLIKTRGQQVTLSCSPISGHRSVSWYQQTPGQGLQFLFEYFSETQRNKGNFPGRFSGRQFSNSRSEMNVSTLELGDSALYLCASSLRFGKAVETQYFGPGTRLLVL.

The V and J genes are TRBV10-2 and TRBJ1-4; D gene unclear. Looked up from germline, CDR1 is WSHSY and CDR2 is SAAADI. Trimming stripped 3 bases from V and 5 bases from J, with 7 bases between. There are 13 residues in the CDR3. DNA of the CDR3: TGCGCCAGCAGTGAAGAGGAGAATGAAAAACTGTTTTTT. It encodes CASSEEENEKLFF.

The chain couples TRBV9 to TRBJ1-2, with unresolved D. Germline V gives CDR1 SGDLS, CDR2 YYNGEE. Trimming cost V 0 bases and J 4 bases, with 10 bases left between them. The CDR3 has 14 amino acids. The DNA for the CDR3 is TGTGCCAGCAGCGTAGTGTCCGGGATCTATGGCTACACCTTC. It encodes CASSVVSGIYGYTF.

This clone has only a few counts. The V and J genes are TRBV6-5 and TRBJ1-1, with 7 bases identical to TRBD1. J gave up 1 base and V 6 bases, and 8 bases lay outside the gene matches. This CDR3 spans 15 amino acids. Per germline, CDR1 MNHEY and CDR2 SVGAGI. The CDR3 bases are TGTGCCAGCAGAACCGTGGGGACAGCGAACACTGAAGCTTTCTTT. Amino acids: CASRTVGTANTEAFF.

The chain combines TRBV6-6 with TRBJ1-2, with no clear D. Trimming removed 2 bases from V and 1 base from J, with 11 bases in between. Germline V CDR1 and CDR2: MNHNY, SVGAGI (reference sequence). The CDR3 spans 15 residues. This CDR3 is CASSYGQVLNYGYTF. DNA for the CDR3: TGTGCCAGCAGTTACGGCCAGGTCCTTAACTATGGCTACACCTTC.